Included here is one TCR beta chain sequence, with context. CD45RO-negative cells were positively selected for CCR7, leaving out terminally differentiated effector memory CD45RA+ cells. Measured with immunoSEQ multiplex PCR; TCRdb has only the in-frame clones, and not every one. The sample lists 600,000 or so clones, approximately 96% seen once, with about 0.11% in the top ten. This sample is part of a study of shared clonotypes between healthy human individuals. The junction had 8 bases not matched to a gene; V was cut back by 6 bases and J by 2 bases. Germline V lookup: CDR1 KGHSH, CDR2 LQKENI. The CDR3 totals 15 residues.

This chain uses TRBV18 with TRBJ2-3, with 7 bases fitting TRBD2. The receptor comes from a woman aged 25 to 39 in good health. What was sequenced was naive CD8+ T cells sorted from blood. CDR3 region: CASSPWLADTDTQYF. In DNA form, the CDR3 reads TGTGCCAGCTCCCCCTGGCTAGCGGACACAGATACGCAGTATTTT.